Following are 14 T cell receptor beta chains from one sample sequenced in a study of T cells after yellow fever vaccination. TCRdb re-derived calls from the 5' RACE reads in MiXCR, one entry per CDR3 protein. Of almost 600,000 distinct CDR3 sequences in the sample, approximately 12% were seen once. This material consisted of PBMCs, taken on the day of the yellow fever booster vaccination. The receptors were gathered from a man between 25 and 39 years old who received the YFV17D yellow fever vaccine.

This sequence joins TRBV12-5 and TRBJ1-2; possible D gene TRBD1, 6 bases. Trimming shortened V by 1 base and J by 0 bases, and 9 bases separated the two germline ends. Germline CDR1 and CDR2: LGHNT and FRNRAP. The CDR3 runs 15 residues. The CDR3 spells CASGLAGAPNYGYTF. DNA for the CDR3: TGTGCTAGTGGTTTGGCAGGGGCGCCTAACTATGGCTACACCTTC.

V is TRBV6-5 and J is TRBJ1-6; the D gene is possibly TRBD1 (6 bases). The CDR3 covers 14 residues. The V gene's germline CDR1 is MNHEY and CDR2 SVGAGI. The ends were cut back, 6 bases at V and 10 bases at J, with 16 bases in the middle. In nucleotides, the CDR3 is TGTGCCAGCAGATATTACAGGGTGGGGTCACCCCTCCACTTT. Its protein is CASRYYRVGSPLHF.

This chain connects TRBV20-1 to TRBJ2-7; 8 bases match TRBD2. CDR1 is DFQATT, CDR2 SNEGSKA, per germline (reference sequence). The CDR3 is made up of 13 amino acids. Unmatched junction bases numbered 10, after V lost 6 bases and J lost 6 bases. The chain's CDR3 is CSAISGSALEQYF. The CDR3 coding sequence is TGCAGTGCAATCAGCGGGAGTGCTCTCGAGCAGTACTTC.

The genes are TRBV13 and TRBJ1-5, with TRBD1 matching over 7 bases. This CDR3 is 13 amino acids long. Germline values: CDR1 PRHDT, CDR2 FYEKMQ (reference sequence). V was clipped by 0 bases and J by 12 bases; unmatched bases: 5. CDR3 coding DNA: TGTGCCAGCAGCTTAGGCCCCACAGGGGACCAGCATTTT. Translating it yields CASSLGPTGDQHF.

The chain has TRBV29-1 and TRBJ1-2; D perhaps matches TRBD1 (5 bases). The V gene's germline CDR1 is SQVTM and CDR2 ANQGSEA. Deletions cut 8 bases from V and 2 bases from J, with 15 bases between. The CDR3 extends over 13 amino acids. The CDR3 DNA reads TGCAGCATCCCGGGCGCAGGGAACTATGGCTACACCTTC. Protein: CSIPGAGNYGYTF.

This clonotype was found many times. The gene calls are TRBV5-6 and TRBJ2-7; perhaps TRBD2 as D (6 bases). CDR3 length: 15 amino acids. The germline V and J ends were trimmed by 0 bases and 3 bases, with 13 bases remaining between them. In germline, CDR1 is SGHDT, CDR2 YYEEEE. This chain's CDR3 is CASSLGAGRYYEQYF. Written as DNA, the CDR3 is TGTGCCAGCAGCTTGGGTGCGGGGCGGTACTACGAGCAGTACTTC.

This clonotype has only a few counts. The V call is TRBV7-9, the J call TRBJ1-1, with D uncertain. CDR1 and CDR2 from the germline V gene are SEHNR and FQNEAQ (reference sequence). The CDR3 totals 11 residues. V was clipped by 2 bases and J by 11 bases, with 9 bases between them. The CDR3 sequence: CASSLPGRAFF. CDR3 nucleotide sequence: TGTGCCAGCAGCTTACCGGGTAGGGCTTTCTTT.

CDR3 nucleotide sequence: TGTGCCAGCAGCCTAAAGCCTAGGGGTTGGAATTCACCCCTCCACTTT. Its protein product is CASSLKPRGWNSPLHF. This chain uses TRBV7-8 with TRBJ1-6; tentatively, D is TRBD1 (5 bases). The CDR3 covers 16 residues. The germline V and J ends were trimmed by 5 bases and 7 bases, with 18 bases remaining between them. In germline, CDR1 is SGHVS, CDR2 FQNEAQ.

This clonotype was counted ten times or more. V usage is TRBV7-2 and J usage is TRBJ2-7; TRBD2 matches at 11 bases. This CDR3 comprises 14 residues. Germline lookup yields CDR1 SGHTA and CDR2 FQGNSA. V was pared by 3 bases and J by 6 bases, with 4 bases of the junction left unmatched. CDR3 in amino acids: CASSLGLAVTEQYF. The CDR3 coding sequence is TGTGCCAGCAGCTTGGGACTAGCGGTTACCGAGCAGTACTTC.

This clonotype was detected only a few times. The chain carries TRBV20-1 and TRBJ2-1; D possibly corresponds to TRBD1 (6 bases). Germline V CDR1 and CDR2: DFQATT, SNEGSKA (reference sequence). The CDR3 runs 11 residues. The V end lost 5 bases, the J end lost 9 bases, and 11 bases lay between the germline ends. The CDR3 is CSASHRVEQFF. The CDR3 bases are TGCAGTGCTTCCCACAGGGTTGAGCAGTTCTTC.

This clonotype was counted at least ten times. The chain has TRBV12-3 or TRBV12-4 and TRBJ1-2, with D perhaps TRBD1 (6 bases). V gave up 8 bases and J gave up 4 bases, with 14 bases separating them. This CDR3 has 13 amino acids. The CDR3 region has the DNA TGTGCCAGCGGAGGAGGGGGGGTCTATGGCTACACCTTC. Its protein is CASGGGGVYGYTF.

This clonotype has a handful of counts. The chain combines TRBV29-1 with TRBJ2-1, with 9 bases matching TRBD2. V dropped 6 bases and J dropped 5; count of bases not matched to a gene: 14. The germline CDR1 and CDR2 sequences are SQVTM and ANQGSEA. This CDR3 has 16 amino acids. In DNA form, the CDR3 reads TGCAGCGTGGGCAGTAGGGGACTAGCACTAAACAATGAGCAGTTCTTC. This encodes CSVGSRGLALNNEQFF.

This clonotype was recorded a few times. The chain has TRBV5-1 and TRBJ2-7; 15 bases are shared with TRBD2. Germline V gene sequence: CDR1 SGHRS, CDR2 YFSETQ. The trim removed 0 bases at V and 6 bases at J, leaving 7 bases unmatched. This CDR3 is built from 17 residues. The CDR3 bases are TGCGCCAGCAGCTTGGGATTTATGGGACTAGCGGGAGGCGAGCAGTACTTC. This gives the protein CASSLGFMGLAGGEQYF.

V gene TRBV3-1 combines with J gene TRBJ2-1, with D possibly matching TRBD1 (7 bases). Trimming left V 0 bases short and J 9 bases short, with 18 bases between. CDR1 is LGHDT, CDR2 YNNKEL, per germline (reference sequence). This CDR3 is 16 amino acids long. CDR3 sequence: CASSQDQTRGVREQFF. In DNA form, the CDR3 reads TGTGCCAGCAGCCAAGATCAGACCAGGGGGGTGCGTGAGCAGTTCTTC.